This TCR beta chain was retrieved from a study of Ad26.COV2.S vaccination and SARS-CoV-2 variants. Study summary: Once, or twice with 56 days between doses, Ad26.COV2.S was given intramuscularly. Broader study findings: Participants in the vaccine arm had higher spike-specific TCR breadth; placebo recipients had lower. For non-spike TCRs, breadth in vaccine recipients resembled that in placebo recipients.

The assay was immunoSEQ multiplex PCR, and TCRdb's table has in-frame clones only and misses some. The data contain approximately 410,000 clones, around 92% of them singletons. This clone appeared a few times. Its antigen remains unknown. Germline V gene sequence: CDR1 GTSNPN, CDR2 SVGIG (reference sequence). CDR3 length: 13 amino acids. V was pared by 2 bases and J by 4 bases, with 4 bases of the junction left unmatched. The treatment was: about 20 received Ad26.COV2.S at low or high dose, single or two shots; about five received placebo; per-sample allocation not given. Collection of the samples took place on day 63 after the first injection of vaccine or placebo. Adults aged 18-55 years in Boston included the donor.

Sequencing was performed on peripheral blood, taken in a trial of Ad26.COV2.S vaccine versus placebo. V gene TRBV30 combines with J gene TRBJ2-7, with 8 positions matching TRBD2. This TCR was sampled from a person between 18 and 65 years old who received the Ad26.COV2.S COVID-19 vaccine or a placebo. The CDR3: CAWSSGGEYEQYF. CDR3 nucleotides: TGTGCCTGGAGTAGCGGGGGAGAATACGAGCAGTACTTC.